The entry below gives a single T cell receptor beta chain sequence along with its context. This entry belongs to a study of cytomegalovirus exposure and HLA in healthy donors. In the PCR, 60 Vbeta and 13 Jbeta primers were used. Clones were sequenced by immunoSEQ multiplex PCR, and TCRdb holds only the in-frame ones, with some missing. The sample contains 120,000 or so clones, over 60% of which appear only once. The V segment lost 6 bases and the J segment 7 bases; nucleotides outside the gene matches: 7. CDR3 size: 15 residues. Germline CDR1 reads SGHTA; CDR2 reads FQGNSA. The rearrangement joins TRBV7-2 to TRBJ2-3; 13 bases map to TRBD2. Sequencing input: PBMCs. The clonotype was recovered from a woman aged 40 to 50 in good health and CMV-seropositive. The CDR3 nucleotides read TGTGCCAGCAGTTACACTAGCGGGGGGGCGAATACGCAGTATTTT. Translated: CASSYTSGGANTQYF.